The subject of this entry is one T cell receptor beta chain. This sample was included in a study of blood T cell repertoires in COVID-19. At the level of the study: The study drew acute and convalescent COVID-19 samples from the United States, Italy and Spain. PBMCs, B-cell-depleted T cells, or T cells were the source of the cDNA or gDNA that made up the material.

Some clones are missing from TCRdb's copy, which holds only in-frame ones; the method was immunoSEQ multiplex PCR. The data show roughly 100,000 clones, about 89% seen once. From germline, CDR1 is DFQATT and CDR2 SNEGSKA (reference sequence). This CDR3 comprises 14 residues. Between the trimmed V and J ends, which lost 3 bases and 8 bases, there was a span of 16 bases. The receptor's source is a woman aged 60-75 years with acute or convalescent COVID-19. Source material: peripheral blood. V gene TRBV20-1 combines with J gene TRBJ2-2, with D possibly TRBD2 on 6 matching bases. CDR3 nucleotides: TGCAGTGCTAGTGGCGGGAAAGGGACTGGGGAGCTGTTTTTT. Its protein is CSASGGKGTGELFF.